These T cell receptor beta chains were read from a single sample in a study of human T cells and chemical hapten exposure. TCRdb analysed the RACE reads with MiXCR anew, one entry per CDR3 protein. The table records about 290,000 distinct CDR3 sequences, around 7.3% of them present only once. This specimen was whole blood, taken in connection with sensitization to the hapten diphenylcyclopropenone (DPC). The source of these receptors is a man aged 18 to 30 with alopecia areata. Some clones in this sample may be carry-over from other donors' samples. The CDR3 runs from the conserved cysteine through the conserved F or W. D genes are given only for firm matches. Part of the rows lack a size; the others show once, few, many or a class for expanded clones.

D gene	clone size	V gene	J gene	CDR3 DNA	CDR3 protein
NA	few	TRBV6-2/TRBV6-3	TRBJ1-2	TGTGCCAGCCGACTGAGGACAGTCAACTATGGCTACACCTTC	CASRLRTVNYGYTF
NA	NA	TRBV3-1	TRBJ2-2	TGTGCCAGCAGCCAAGGGAAGAGGAGCGCGAACACCGGGGAGCTGTTTTTT	CASSQGKRSANTGELFF
NA	few	TRBV7-3	TRBJ1-4	TGTGCCAGCAGCTTAAAGGGCAGGGAAAAACTGTTTTTT	CASSLKGREKLFF
NA	NA	TRBV6-5	TRBJ1-3	TGTGCCAGCAGCCAGGGCCCTAGCTCTGGAAACACCATATATTTT	CASSQGPSSGNTIYF
NA	many	TRBV7-8	TRBJ2-7	TGTGCCAGCAGCCCACGGCCGGACTACGAGCAGTACTTC	CASSPRPDYEQYF
NA	NA	TRBV25-1	TRBJ1-2	TGTGCCAGCAGTGAATCGGGACTCCAGAACTATGGCTACACCTTC	CASSESGLQNYGYTF
TRBD1	many	TRBV20-1	TRBJ1-1	TGCAGTGCTAGGACGGACAGGGGAGACACTGAAGCTTTCTTT	CSARTDRGDTEAFF
TRBD1	few	TRBV7-9	TRBJ2-3	TGTGCCAGCAGGCCAACAGGGGTGCTTAGCACAGATACGCAGTATTTT	CASRPTGVLSTDTQYF
NA	NA	TRBV7-2	TRBJ1-3	TGTGCCAGCAGCTTGATGAAAGGACAGTACTCTGGAAACACCATATATTTT	CASSLMKGQYSGNTIYF
TRBD1	NA	TRBV10-3	TRBJ1-2	TGTGCCGCCCGGGACAGTTTCTATGGCTACACCTTC	CAARDSFYGYTF
NA	NA	TRBV29-1	TRBJ1-5	TGCAGCGTTGAGGGAGGCCGCGGTCAGCCCCAGCATTTT	CSVEGGRGQPQHF
TRBD1	many	TRBV28	TRBJ2-1	TGTGCCAGCAGTTCCTTGACAGGGAAATTCAATGAGCAGTTCTTC	CASSSLTGKFNEQFF
TRBD1	many	TRBV7-7	TRBJ2-3	TGTGCCAGCAGCCCGGAAGGACAGGGATATTTAGATACGCAGTATTTT	CASSPEGQGYLDTQYF
TRBD2	NA	TRBV4-2	TRBJ2-1	TGTGCCAGCAGCCAATTTAGCGGGGAGAATGAGCAGTTCTTC	CASSQFSGENEQFF
NA	many	TRBV9	TRBJ2-7	TGTGCCAGCAGCGTAGCCCCAGCCTACGAGCAGTACTTC	CASSVAPAYEQYF
TRBD1	many	TRBV5-1	TRBJ1-1	TGCGCCAGCGCTCTAGGGGACAGGGAAAACACTGAAGCTTTCTTT	CASALGDRENTEAFF
NA	NA	TRBV9	TRBJ2-1	TGTGCCAGCAGCGAACCGACGGTATACAATGAGCAGTTCTTC	CASSEPTVYNEQFF
NA	few	TRBV12-3/TRBV12-4	TRBJ2-7	TGTGCCAGCAGTCCCTCCGGAATCTCTAGACACGAGCAGTACTTC	CASSPSGISRHEQYF
NA	NA	TRBV7-2	TRBJ1-3	TGTGCCAGCAGCTTGAGTCCGAACTCTGGAAACACCATATATTTT	CASSLSPNSGNTIYF
TRBD1	NA	TRBV7-2	TRBJ2-2	TGTGCCAGCAGCTTAGGGACAGGTCGGGTGAGGGAGCTGTTTTTT	CASSLGTGRVRELFF
TRBD1	NA	TRBV12-3/TRBV12-4	TRBJ1-2	TGTGCCAGCAGTTTAGGGACAGGGCTGAGCTATGGCTACACCTTC	CASSLGTGLSYGYTF
NA	NA	TRBV15	TRBJ2-6	TGTGCCACCAGCAGAGATAACAGTGTCTTAACTGGGGCCAACGTCCTGACTTTC	CATSRDNSVLTGANVLTF
NA	few	TRBV10-3	TRBJ2-2	TGTGCCATCCAAGGTACCGGGGAGCTGTTTTTT	CAIQGTGELFF
TRBD1	few	TRBV12-3/TRBV12-4	TRBJ1-2	TGTGCCAGCAGTCGCCCGGGACAGGGTTTTATCGGCTACACCTTC	CASSRPGQGFIGYTF
TRBD1	many	TRBV12-3/TRBV12-4	TRBJ2-1	TGTGCCAGCAGCGCGGGACAGGGGGCATATGAGCAGTTCTTC	CASSAGQGAYEQFF
NA	NA	TRBV10-3	TRBJ2-6	TGTGCCATCAGTGAGGAGGCAGGGCGGGCCAACGTCCTGACTTTC	CAISEEAGRANVLTF
NA	many	TRBV6-5	TRBJ1-1	TGTGCCAGTTCACGGGGGGAGTTAGCTTTCTTT	CASSRGELAFF
TRBD1	NA	TRBV5-1	TRBJ2-1	TGCGCCAGCAGCTTTAGACAGGGGGCATATGAGCAGTTCTTC	CASSFRQGAYEQFF
NA	NA	TRBV7-9	TRBJ2-1	TGTGCCAGCAGCTTTTCCCACGGGGGCGCAGTGAATGAGCAGTTCTTC	CASSFSHGGAVNEQFF